This TCR beta chain comes out of a study of T cell changes during pregnancy in multiple sclerosis. Method: immunoSEQ multiplex PCR; TCRdb's copy keeps in-frame clones and lacks some. The data hold 50,000 or so clones, with approximately 90% observed a single time. The CDR3 covers 14 residues. Looked up from germline, CDR1 is MNHEY and CDR2 is SMNVEV (reference sequence). The junction had 9 bases not matched to a gene; V was cut back by 5 bases and J by 5 bases. The source was CD4+ T cells from peripheral blood mononuclear cells, collected after pregnancy. The receptor comes from a female donor with multiple sclerosis, enrolled in a pregnancy study. J is TRBJ2-7 and V is TRBV27; TRBD2 matches 7 bases. CDR3 coding DNA: TGTGCCAGCAGTAGAGCGGGGATAACGAACGAGCAGTACTTC. It yields the protein CASSRAGITNEQYF.